Listed below are T cell receptor beta chains from one sample, sequenced in a study of T cells after yellow fever vaccination. In TCRdb, the 5' RACE reads were re-called with MiXCR into one record per CDR3 protein. This sample has around 300,000 distinct CDR3 sequences, with 3.5% to 4.5% found just once. The sample was PBMCs, taken 15 days after the yellow fever booster vaccination. The receptors stem from a man aged 18 to 29 who received the YFV17D yellow fever vaccine. CDR3s include the opening cysteine and the closing phenylalanine or tryptophan. The D gene is left open where the match is weak. Clone size is stated in some rows and not others, as once, few, many or a class when expanded.

J: TRBJ1-4
V: TRBV5-1
length: 15
D: -
size: few
CDR3: CASSLASVRTEKLFF
DNA: TGCGCCAGCAGCTTGGCTTCGGTCAGGACGGAAAAACTGTTTTTT

J: TRBJ1-1
V: TRBV2
length: 15
D: TRBD1
size: -
CDR3: CASGSQGVRDTEAFF
DNA: TGTGCCAGCGGGAGCCAGGGGGTGCGGGACACTGAAGCTTTCTTT

J: TRBJ2-7
V: TRBV29-1
length: 14
D: TRBD1
size: many
CDR3: CSVALGQGAYEQYF
DNA: TGCAGCGTTGCCTTGGGACAGGGGGCCTACGAGCAGTACTTC

J: TRBJ2-3
V: TRBV29-1
length: 15
D: TRBD1
size: many
CDR3: CSVEKTGSSTDTQYF
DNA: TGCAGCGTTGAGAAGACAGGGAGCAGCACAGATACGCAGTATTTT

J: TRBJ1-6
V: TRBV6-5
length: 15
D: TRBD1
size: few
CDR3: CASRRRDRNNSPLHF
DNA: TGTGCCAGCAGACGAAGGGACAGAAATAATTCACCCCTCCACTTT

J: TRBJ1-2
V: TRBV6-2/TRBV6-3
length: 17
D: -
size: many
CDR3: CASTSAGGNPDDYGYTF
DNA: TGTGCCAGCACCAGCGCCGGGGGGAACCCTGATGACTATGGCTACACCTTC

J: TRBJ2-5
V: TRBV9
length: 15
D: -
size: few
CDR3: CASSVAAAGWETQYF
DNA: TGTGCCAGCAGCGTAGCCGCTGCGGGGTGGGAGACCCAGTACTTC

J: TRBJ2-7
V: TRBV7-9
length: 17
D: TRBD2
size: many
CDR3: CASSPPRGRAGSYEQYF
DNA: TGTGCCAGCAGCCCTCCGCGAGGGAGGGCGGGATCCTACGAGCAGTACTTC

J: TRBJ2-5
V: TRBV7-2
length: 15
D: -
size: few
CDR3: CASSSWTEPQETQYF
DNA: TGTGCCAGCAGCTCCTGGACAGAACCCCAAGAGACCCAGTACTTC

J: TRBJ2-1
V: TRBV20-1
length: 12
D: -
size: few
CDR3: CSARRTEPEQFF
DNA: TGCAGTGCCCGAAGGACGGAACCTGAGCAGTTCTTC

J: TRBJ2-6
V: TRBV20-1
length: 19
D: TRBD1
size: -
CDR3: CSARDRGGIGDSGANVLTF
DNA: TGCAGTGCTAGGGACAGGGGCGGGATTGGGGACTCTGGGGCCAACGTCCTGACTTTC

J: TRBJ2-1
V: TRBV6-6
length: 16
D: TRBD1
size: -
CDR3: CASILAGTDSYNEQFF
DNA: TGTGCCAGCATACTCGCCGGGACAGACTCCTACAATGAGCAGTTCTTC

J: TRBJ1-2
V: TRBV29-1
length: 12
D: TRBD1
size: few
CDR3: CSAGDSNYGYTF
DNA: TGCAGCGCAGGGGACAGTAACTATGGCTACACCTTC

J: TRBJ2-3
V: TRBV6-1
length: 15
D: TRBD2
size: many
CDR3: CASSVASGVTDTQYF
DNA: TGTGCCAGCAGCGTGGCTAGCGGGGTCACAGATACGCAGTATTTT

J: TRBJ2-5
V: TRBV7-9
length: 14
D: TRBD2
size: few
CDR3: CASSYLAGKETQYF
DNA: TGTGCCAGCAGCTACCTAGCGGGGAAAGAGACCCAGTACTTC

J: TRBJ1-5
V: TRBV5-4
length: 13
D: TRBD1
size: many
CDR3: CASSSDRDQPQHF
DNA: TGTGCCAGCAGCTCGGACAGGGATCAGCCCCAGCATTTT

J: TRBJ2-3
V: TRBV29-1
length: 11
D: -
size: few
CDR3: CSVSQPDTQYF
DNA: TGCAGCGTCTCGCAACCAGATACGCAGTATTTT

J: TRBJ1-2
V: TRBV12-3/TRBV12-4
length: 14
D: TRBD1
size: many
CDR3: CASSQTGTNYGYTF
DNA: TGTGCCAGCAGCCAGACAGGGACTAACTATGGCTACACCTTC

J: TRBJ2-7
V: TRBV5-1
length: 15
D: -
size: few
CDR3: CASSLDGGLSYEQYF
DNA: TGCGCCAGCAGCTTGGATGGCGGCCTGAGCTACGAGCAGTACTTC

J: TRBJ2-1
V: TRBV2
length: 14
D: TRBD2
size: -
CDR3: CASLLAGGYNEQFF
DNA: TGTGCCAGCCTACTAGCGGGGGGCTACAATGAGCAGTTCTTC

J: TRBJ1-3
V: TRBV7-9
length: 14
D: -
size: many
CDR3: CASTISSSGNTIYF
DNA: TGTGCCAGCACTATTTCGAGCTCTGGAAACACCATATATTTT

J: TRBJ2-5
V: TRBV6-6
length: 14
D: -
size: few
CDR3: CASSPGIFQETQYF
DNA: TGTGCCAGCAGTCCCGGTATCTTCCAAGAGACCCAGTACTTC

J: TRBJ1-2
V: TRBV11-2
length: 18
D: -
size: -
CDR3: CASSGAGSLDRISYGYTF
DNA: TGTGCCAGCAGCGGAGCAGGGTCCCTAGACAGGATTTCCTATGGCTACACCTTC

J: TRBJ1-1
V: TRBV28
length: 16
D: -
size: many
CDR3: CASRRQRAAMNTEAFF
DNA: TGTGCCAGCAGACGACAAAGAGCAGCTATGAACACTGAAGCTTTCTTT